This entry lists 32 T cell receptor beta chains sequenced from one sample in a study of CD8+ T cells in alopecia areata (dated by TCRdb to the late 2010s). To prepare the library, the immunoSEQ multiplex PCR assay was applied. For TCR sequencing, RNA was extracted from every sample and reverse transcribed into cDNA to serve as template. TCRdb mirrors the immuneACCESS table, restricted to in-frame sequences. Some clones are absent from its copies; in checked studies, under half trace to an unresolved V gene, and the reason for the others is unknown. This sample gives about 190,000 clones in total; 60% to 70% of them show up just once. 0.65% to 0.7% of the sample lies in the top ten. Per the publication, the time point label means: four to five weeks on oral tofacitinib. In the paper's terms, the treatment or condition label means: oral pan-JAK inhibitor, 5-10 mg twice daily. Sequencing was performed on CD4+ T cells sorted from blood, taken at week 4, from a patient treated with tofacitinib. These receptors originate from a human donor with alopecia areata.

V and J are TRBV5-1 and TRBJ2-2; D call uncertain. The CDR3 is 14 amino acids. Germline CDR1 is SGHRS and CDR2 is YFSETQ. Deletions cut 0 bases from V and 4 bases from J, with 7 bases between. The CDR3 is CASSLGGPTGELFF. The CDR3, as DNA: TGCGCCAGCAGCTTGGGCGGCCCCACCGGGGAGCTGTTTTTT. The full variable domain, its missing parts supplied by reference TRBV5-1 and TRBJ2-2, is KAGVTQTPRYLIKTRGQQVTLSCSPISGHRSVSWYQQTPGQGLQFLFEYFSETQRNKGNFPGRFSGRQFSNSRSEMNVSTLELGDSALYLCASSLGGPTGELFFGEGSRLTVL.

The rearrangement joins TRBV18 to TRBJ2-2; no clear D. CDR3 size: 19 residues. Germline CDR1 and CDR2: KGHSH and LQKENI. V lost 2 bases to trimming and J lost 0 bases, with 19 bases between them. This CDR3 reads CASSPGPPGPPPNTGELFF. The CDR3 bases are TGTGCCAGCTCACCAGGGCCTCCAGGACCCCCACCGAACACCGGGGAGCTGTTTTTT.

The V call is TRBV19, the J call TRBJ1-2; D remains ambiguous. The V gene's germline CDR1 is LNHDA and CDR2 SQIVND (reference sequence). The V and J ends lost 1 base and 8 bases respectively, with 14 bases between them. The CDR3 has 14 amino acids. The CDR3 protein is CASSIGRGVGGYTF. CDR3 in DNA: TGTGCCAGTAGTATAGGGCGCGGAGTGGGAGGCTACACCTTC.

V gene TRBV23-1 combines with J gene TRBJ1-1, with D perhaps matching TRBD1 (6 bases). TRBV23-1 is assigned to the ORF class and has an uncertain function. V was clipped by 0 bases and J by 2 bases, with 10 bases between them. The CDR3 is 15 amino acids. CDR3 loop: CASSQSGQSNTEAFF. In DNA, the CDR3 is TGCGCCAGCAGTCAATCGGGACAATCTAACACTGAAGCTTTCTTT.

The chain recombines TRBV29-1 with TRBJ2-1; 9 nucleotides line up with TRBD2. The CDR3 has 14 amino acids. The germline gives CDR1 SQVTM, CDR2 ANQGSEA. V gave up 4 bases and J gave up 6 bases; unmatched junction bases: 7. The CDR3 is CSVALAGHTNEQFF. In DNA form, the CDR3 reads TGCAGCGTTGCCCTAGCGGGGCACACCAATGAGCAGTTCTTC.

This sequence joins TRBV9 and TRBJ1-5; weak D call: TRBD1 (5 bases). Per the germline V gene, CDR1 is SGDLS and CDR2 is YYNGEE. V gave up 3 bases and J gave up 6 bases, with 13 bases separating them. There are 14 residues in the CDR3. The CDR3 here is CASSAQQGIQPQHF. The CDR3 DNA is TGTGCCAGCAGCGCTCAGCAGGGTATTCAGCCCCAGCATTTT.

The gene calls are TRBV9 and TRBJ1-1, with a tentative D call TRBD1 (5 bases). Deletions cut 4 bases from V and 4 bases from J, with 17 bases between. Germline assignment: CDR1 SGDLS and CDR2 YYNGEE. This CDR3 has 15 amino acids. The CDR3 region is CASSSGTGMGTEAFF. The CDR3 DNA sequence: TGTGCCAGCAGCTCCGGGACGGGTATGGGCACTGAAGCTTTCTTT.

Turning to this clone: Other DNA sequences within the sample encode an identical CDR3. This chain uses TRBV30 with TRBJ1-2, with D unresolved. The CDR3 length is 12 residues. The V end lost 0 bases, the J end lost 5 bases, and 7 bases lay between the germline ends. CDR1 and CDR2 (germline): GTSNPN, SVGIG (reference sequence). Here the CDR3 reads CAWSVGAYGYTF. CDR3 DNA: TGTGCCTGGAGTGTAGGCGCTTATGGCTACACCTTC.

CDR3 in amino acids: CASSLAGREAYEQYF. The CDR3, as DNA: TGCGCCAGCAGCTTGGCGGGCAGGGAGGCCTACGAGCAGTACTTC. The gene calls are TRBV5-1 and TRBJ2-7, with D possibly matching TRBD2 (6 bases). Germline assignment: CDR1 SGHRS and CDR2 YFSETQ. V was cut by 0 bases and J by 2 bases, with 12 bases left in between. This CDR3 is built from 15 residues.

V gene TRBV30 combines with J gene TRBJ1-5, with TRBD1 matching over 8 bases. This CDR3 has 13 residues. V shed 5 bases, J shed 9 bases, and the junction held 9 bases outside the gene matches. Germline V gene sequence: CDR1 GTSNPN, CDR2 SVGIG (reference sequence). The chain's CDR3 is CAWGDRLSSPQHF. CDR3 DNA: TGTGCCTGGGGGGACAGGCTCTCGTCGCCCCAGCATTTT.

In nucleotides, the CDR3 is TGTGCCAGCAGCCTCCACCGAGAGACCCAGTACTTC. It encodes CASSLHRETQYF. The rearrangement joins TRBV7-2 to TRBJ2-5; D uncertain. The CDR3 sequence is 12 residues long. The germline CDR1 and CDR2 sequences are SGHTA and FQGNSA. Trimming left V 5 bases short and J 4 bases short, with 8 bases between.

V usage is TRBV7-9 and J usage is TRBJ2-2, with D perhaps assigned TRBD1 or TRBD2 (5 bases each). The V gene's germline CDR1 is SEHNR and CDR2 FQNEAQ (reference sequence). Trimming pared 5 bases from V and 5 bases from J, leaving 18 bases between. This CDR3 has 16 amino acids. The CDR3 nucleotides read TGTGCCAGCAGCCCAGGGTCGGGACCCTTAACCGGGGAGCTGTTTTTT. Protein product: CASSPGSGPLTGELFF.

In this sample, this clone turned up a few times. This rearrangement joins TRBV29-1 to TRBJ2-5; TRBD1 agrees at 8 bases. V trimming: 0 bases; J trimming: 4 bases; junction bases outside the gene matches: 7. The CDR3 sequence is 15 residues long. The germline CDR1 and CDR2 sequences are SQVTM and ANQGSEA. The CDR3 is CSVEEGRGRGETQYF. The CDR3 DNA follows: TGCAGCGTTGAAGAAGGCAGGGGGCGCGGAGAGACCCAGTACTTC.

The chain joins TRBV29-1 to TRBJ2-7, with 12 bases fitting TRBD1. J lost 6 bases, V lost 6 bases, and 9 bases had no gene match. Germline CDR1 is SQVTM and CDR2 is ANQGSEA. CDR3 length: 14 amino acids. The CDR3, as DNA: TGCAGCGTAGCTAGCCGGGACAGGGGGCTCGAGCAGTACTTC. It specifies CSVASRDRGLEQYF.

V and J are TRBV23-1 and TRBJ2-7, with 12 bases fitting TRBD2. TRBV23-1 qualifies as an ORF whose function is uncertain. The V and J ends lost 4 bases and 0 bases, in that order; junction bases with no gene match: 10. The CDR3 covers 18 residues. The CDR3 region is CASSLLPRTSGNSYEQYF. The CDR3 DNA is TGCGCCAGCAGTCTCCTACCGAGGACTAGCGGGAACTCCTACGAGCAGTACTTC.

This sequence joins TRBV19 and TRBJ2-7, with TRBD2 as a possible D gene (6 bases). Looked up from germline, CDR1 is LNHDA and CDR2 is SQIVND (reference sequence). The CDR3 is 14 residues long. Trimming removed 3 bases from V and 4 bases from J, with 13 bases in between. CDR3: CASSIAGSLYEQYF. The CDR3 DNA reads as TGTGCCAGTAGTATTGCGGGGAGTCTATACGAGCAGTACTTC.

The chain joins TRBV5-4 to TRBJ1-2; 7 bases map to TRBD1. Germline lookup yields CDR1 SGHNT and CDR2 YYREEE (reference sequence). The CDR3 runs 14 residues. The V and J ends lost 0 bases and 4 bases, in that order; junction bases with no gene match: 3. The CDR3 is CASSLGTGSYGYTF. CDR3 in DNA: TGTGCCAGCAGCTTGGGGACAGGAAGCTATGGCTACACCTTC.

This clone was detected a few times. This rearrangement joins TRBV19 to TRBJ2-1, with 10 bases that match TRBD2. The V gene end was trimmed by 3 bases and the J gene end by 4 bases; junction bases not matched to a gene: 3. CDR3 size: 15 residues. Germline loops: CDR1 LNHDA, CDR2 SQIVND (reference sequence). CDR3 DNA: TGTGCCAGTAGTATTGGTAGCGGGAGGTACAATGAGCAGTTCTTC. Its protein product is CASSIGSGRYNEQFF.

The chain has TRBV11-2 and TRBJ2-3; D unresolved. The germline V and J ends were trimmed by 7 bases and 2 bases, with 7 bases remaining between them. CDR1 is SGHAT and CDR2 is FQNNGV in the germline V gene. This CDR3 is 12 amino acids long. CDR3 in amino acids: CASTKVTDTQYF. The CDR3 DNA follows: TGTGCCAGCACTAAGGTCACAGATACGCAGTATTTT.

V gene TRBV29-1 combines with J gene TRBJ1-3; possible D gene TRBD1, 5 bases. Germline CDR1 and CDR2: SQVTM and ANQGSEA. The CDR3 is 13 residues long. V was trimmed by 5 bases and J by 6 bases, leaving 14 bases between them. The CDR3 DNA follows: TGCAGCGTTAACCGGGATGGACAAAACACCATATATTTT. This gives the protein CSVNRDGQNTIYF.

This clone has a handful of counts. Here the CDR3 reads CASSLRRGVDTQYF. The CDR3 region has the DNA TGTGCCAGCAGCTTACGTAGGGGGGTAGATACGCAGTATTTT. V usage is TRBV7-2 and J usage is TRBJ2-3, with D perhaps matching TRBD1 or TRBD2 (6 bases each). From germline, CDR1 is SGHTA and CDR2 FQGNSA. The CDR3 runs to 14 residues. V was cut by 2 bases and J by 5 bases, with 11 bases left in between.

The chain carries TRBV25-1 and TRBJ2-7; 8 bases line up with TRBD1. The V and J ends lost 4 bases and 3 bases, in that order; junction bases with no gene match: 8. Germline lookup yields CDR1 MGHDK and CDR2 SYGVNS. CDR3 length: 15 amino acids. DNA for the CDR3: TGTGCCAGCAGTGTAAGTCCAGGGGGCGACTACGAGCAGTACTTC. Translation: CASSVSPGGDYEQYF.

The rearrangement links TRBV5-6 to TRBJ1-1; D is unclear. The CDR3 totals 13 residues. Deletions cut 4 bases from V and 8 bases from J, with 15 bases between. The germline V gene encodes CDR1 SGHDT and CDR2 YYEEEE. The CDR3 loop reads CASSIGPSQEAFF. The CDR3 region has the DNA TGTGCCAGCAGCATAGGACCAAGCCAGGAAGCTTTCTTT.

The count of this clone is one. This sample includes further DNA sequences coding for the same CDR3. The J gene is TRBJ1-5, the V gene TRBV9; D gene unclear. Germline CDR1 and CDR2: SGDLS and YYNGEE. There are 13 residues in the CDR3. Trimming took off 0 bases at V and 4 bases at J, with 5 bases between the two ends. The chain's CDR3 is CASSVDGNQPQHF. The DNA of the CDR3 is TGTGCCAGCAGCGTAGACGGGAATCAGCCCCAGCATTTT.

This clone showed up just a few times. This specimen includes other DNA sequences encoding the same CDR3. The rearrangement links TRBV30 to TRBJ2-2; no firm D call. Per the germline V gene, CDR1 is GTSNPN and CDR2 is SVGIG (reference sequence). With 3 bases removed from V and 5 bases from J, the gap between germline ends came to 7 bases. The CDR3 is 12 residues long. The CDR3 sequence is CAWSPGTGELFF. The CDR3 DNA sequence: TGTGCCTGGAGCCCTGGGACCGGGGAGCTGTTTTTT.

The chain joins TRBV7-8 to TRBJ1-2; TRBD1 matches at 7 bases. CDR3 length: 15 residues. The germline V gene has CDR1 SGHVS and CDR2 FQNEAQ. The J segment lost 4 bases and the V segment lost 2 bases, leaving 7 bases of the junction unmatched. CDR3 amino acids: CASSLRVGTAYGYTF. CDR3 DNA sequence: TGTGCCAGCAGCTTAAGGGTTGGGACAGCCTATGGCTACACCTTC.

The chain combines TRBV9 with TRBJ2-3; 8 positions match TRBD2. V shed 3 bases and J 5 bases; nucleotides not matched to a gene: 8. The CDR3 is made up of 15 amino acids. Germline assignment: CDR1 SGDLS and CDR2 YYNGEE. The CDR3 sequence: CASSGPGLDLDTQYF. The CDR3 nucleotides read TGTGCCAGCAGCGGACCGGGACTAGATCTAGATACGCAGTATTTT.

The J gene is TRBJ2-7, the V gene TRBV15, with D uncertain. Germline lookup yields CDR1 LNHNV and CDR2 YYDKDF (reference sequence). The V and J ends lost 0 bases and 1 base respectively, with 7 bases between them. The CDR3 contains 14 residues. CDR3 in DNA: TGTGCCACCAGCAGAGAGGCCAGTTCCTACGAGCAGTACTTC. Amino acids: CATSREASSYEQYF.

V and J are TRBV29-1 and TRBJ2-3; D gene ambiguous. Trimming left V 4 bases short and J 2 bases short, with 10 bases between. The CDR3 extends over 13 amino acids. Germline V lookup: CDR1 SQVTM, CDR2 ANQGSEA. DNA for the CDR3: TGCAGCGTTGGCCAGACAACCACAGATACGCAGTATTTT. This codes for CSVGQTTTDTQYF.

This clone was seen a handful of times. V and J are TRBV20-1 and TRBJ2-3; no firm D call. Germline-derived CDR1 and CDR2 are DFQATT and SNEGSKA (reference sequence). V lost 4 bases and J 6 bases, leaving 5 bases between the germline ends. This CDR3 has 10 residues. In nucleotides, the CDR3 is TGCAGTGCTACCCCCGATACGCAGTATTTT. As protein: CSATPDTQYF.

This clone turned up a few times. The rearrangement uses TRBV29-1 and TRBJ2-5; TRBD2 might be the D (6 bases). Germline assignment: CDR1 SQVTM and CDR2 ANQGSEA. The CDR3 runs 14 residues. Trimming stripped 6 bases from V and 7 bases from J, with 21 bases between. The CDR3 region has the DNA TGCAGCGTGGGCTCGGGACTCATCCCGAGGACCCAGTACTTC. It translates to CSVGSGLIPRTQYF.

CDR3 amino acids: CASTGLAGGPSEQFF. Here the CDR3 DNA reads TGCGCCAGCACGGGACTAGCGGGAGGGCCCAGTGAGCAGTTCTTC. V and J are TRBV5-1 and TRBJ2-7, with 16 bases fitting TRBD2. The closer fit of TRBJ2-1 to the DNA end suggests the J call may be wrong. Germline V lookup: CDR1 SGHRS, CDR2 YFSETQ. This CDR3 has 15 residues.